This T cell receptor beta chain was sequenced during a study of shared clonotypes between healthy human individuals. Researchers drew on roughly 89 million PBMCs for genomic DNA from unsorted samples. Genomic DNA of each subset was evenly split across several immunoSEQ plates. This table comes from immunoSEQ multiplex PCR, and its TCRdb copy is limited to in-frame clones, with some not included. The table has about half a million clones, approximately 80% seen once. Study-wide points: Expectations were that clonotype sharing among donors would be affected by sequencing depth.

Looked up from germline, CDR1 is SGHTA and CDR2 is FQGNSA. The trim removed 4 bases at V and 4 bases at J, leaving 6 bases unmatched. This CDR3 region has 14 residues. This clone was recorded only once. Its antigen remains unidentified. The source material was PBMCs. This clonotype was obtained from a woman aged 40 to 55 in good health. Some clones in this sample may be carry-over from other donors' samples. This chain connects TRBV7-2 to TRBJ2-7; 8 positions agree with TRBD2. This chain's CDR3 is CASSWGLVRYEQYF. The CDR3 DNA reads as TGTGCCAGCAGCTGGGGACTAGTTAGGTACGAGCAGTACTTC.